The 15 T cell receptor beta chains below all came from one sample that was sequenced in a study of T cells in tuberculosis. Repertoires were generated with immunoSEQ multiplex PCR, while TCRdb's copy carries only in-frame clones and drops some. In the table there are 30,000 to 35,000 clones, less than 95% of which are singletons. Time point noted: new active TB diagnosis, blood taken before or within 7 days of starting treatment. This sample comprised PBMCs, obtained at tuberculosis diagnosis. These receptors all come from an adult with tuberculosis.

J is TRBJ1-5 and V is TRBV6-1; TRBD1 agrees at 8 bases. The CDR3 loop spans 18 amino acids. V lost 2 bases, J lost 4 bases, and 13 bases stayed unmatched. Germline CDR1 is MNHNS and CDR2 is SASEGT. The CDR3 sequence is CASSEPPWTGLSNQPQHF. CDR3 coding DNA: TGTGCCAGCAGTGAACCTCCATGGACAGGGCTTTCAAATCAGCCCCAGCATTTT.

The chain couples TRBV7-8 to TRBJ2-2, with D maybe TRBD2 (5 bases). Germline V gives CDR1 SGHVS, CDR2 FQNEAQ. The CDR3 spans 16 residues. V was pared by 5 bases and J by 1 base, with 14 bases between. The CDR3: CASSPPSGENTGELFF. In DNA form, the CDR3 reads TGTGCCAGCAGCCCCCCAAGCGGTGAGAACACCGGGGAGCTGTTTTTT.

This chain links TRBV5-1 with TRBJ2-2; D is possibly TRBD1 (6 bases). This CDR3 comprises 13 residues. V was clipped by 0 bases and J by 8 bases, with 8 bases between them. Germline V gene sequence: CDR1 SGHRS, CDR2 YFSETQ. Written as DNA, the CDR3 is TGCGCCAGCAGCTTGGAGGGGACAGGGGAGCTGTTTTTT. This codes for CASSLEGTGELFF.

The rearrangement joins TRBV7-2 to TRBJ2-1; D is uncertain. CDR3 length: 11 amino acids. Germline V gives CDR1 SGHTA, CDR2 FQGNSA. Trimming left V 7 bases short and J 6 bases short, with 7 bases between. CDR3 sequence: CASTALNEQFF. CDR3 coding DNA: TGTGCCAGCACCGCACTCAATGAGCAGTTCTTC.

This chain uses TRBV4-2 with TRBJ1-6; perhaps TRBD1 as D (5 bases). Germline lookup yields CDR1 LGHNA and CDR2 YNFKEQ. The CDR3 loop spans 16 amino acids. Trimming took off 0 bases at V and 7 bases at J, with 13 bases between the two ends. This CDR3 is CASSQDLAGRNSPLHF. In DNA, the CDR3 is TGTGCCAGCAGCCAAGATCTTGCGGGGCGAAATTCACCCCTCCACTTT.

This chain links TRBV19 with TRBJ2-3, with 8 nucleotides matching TRBD1. Germline V gene data show CDR1 as LNHDA and CDR2 as SQIVND (reference sequence). Trimming at V came to 7 bases and at J to 4 bases, leaving 10 bases not matched to a gene. The CDR3 is made up of 15 amino acids. The CDR3 sequence: CASNLADRDADTQYF. In DNA, the CDR3 is TGTGCCAGTAATTTAGCGGACAGGGACGCAGATACGCAGTATTTT.

The chain carries TRBV5-4 and TRBJ2-1, with 12 bases lining up with TRBD1. The germline V gene has CDR1 SGHNT and CDR2 YYREEE (reference sequence). The ends lost 2 bases at V and 6 bases at J; junction bases unmatched: 6. This CDR3 spans 16 amino acids. The CDR3 DNA reads TGTGCCAGCAGCTTCAGGGACAGGGGGCGTATCAATGAGCAGTTCTTC. Amino acids: CASSFRDRGRINEQFF. The complete variable domain, with remaining parts taken from reference TRBV5-4 and TRBJ2-1, reads ETGVTQSPTHLIKTRGQQVTLRCSSQSGHNTVSWYQQALGQGPQFIFQYYREEENGRGNFPPRFSGLQFPNYSSELNVNALELDDSALYLCASSFRDRGRINEQFFGPGTRLTVL.

V gene TRBV30 combines with J gene TRBJ2-7; 13 positions match TRBD2. Germline CDR1 reads GTSNPN; CDR2 reads SVGIG (reference sequence). The ends lost 4 bases at V and 10 bases at J; junction bases unmatched: 7. This CDR3 is built from 13 residues. The CDR3 loop reads CAWNSGLAGEQYF. The CDR3 DNA sequence: TGTGCCTGGAACTCCGGACTAGCGGGGGAACAGTACTTC.

This sequence joins TRBV9 and TRBJ2-7; possible D gene TRBD2, 5 bases. This CDR3 spans 12 amino acids. Per germline, CDR1 SGDLS and CDR2 YYNGEE. V was trimmed by 0 bases and J by 4 bases, leaving 5 bases between them. CDR3 protein: CASSVAGYEQYF. Written as DNA, the CDR3 is TGTGCCAGCAGCGTAGCGGGATACGAGCAGTACTTC.

The CDR3 loop reads CASSATDRGAYNSPLHF. The CDR3 coding sequence is TGTGCCAGCAGTGCAACGGACAGGGGCGCCTATAATTCACCCCTCCACTTT. The V gene is TRBV25-1, the J gene TRBJ1-6; 9 nucleotides line up with TRBD1. Looked up from germline, CDR1 is MGHDK and CDR2 is SYGVNS. V lost 4 bases, J lost 2 bases, and 6 bases stayed unmatched. CDR3 length: 17 amino acids.

V usage is TRBV6-6 and J usage is TRBJ2-5, with D possibly being TRBD1 (5 bases). Germline CDR1 is MNHNY and CDR2 is SVGAGI (reference sequence). There are 14 residues in the CDR3. Trimming pared 2 bases from V and 1 base from J, leaving 8 bases between. The chain's CDR3 is CASSYRQSQETQYF. DNA of the CDR3: TGTGCCAGCAGTTACAGACAGAGCCAAGAGACCCAGTACTTC.

This chain links TRBV6-4 with TRBJ2-3; the match to TRBD2 covers 11 bases. With 6 bases clipped from V and 6 bases from J, the junction kept 11 bases outside the gene matches. Looked up from germline, CDR1 is MRHNA and CDR2 is SNTAGT. CDR3 size: 16 residues. CDR3 residues: CASRTGLAGGGDTQYF. The CDR3, as DNA: TGTGCCAGCAGGACGGGCCTAGCGGGGGGCGGGGATACGCAGTATTTT.

The chain employs TRBV2 and TRBJ1-2; D possibly corresponds to TRBD1 (5 bases). The CDR3 runs 16 residues. The V and J ends lost 0 bases and 4 bases respectively, with 15 bases between them. CDR1 SNHLY and CDR2 FYNNEI come from the germline V gene. The CDR3 DNA follows: TGTGCCAGCAGTGAAGCGCTTTTAAGGGGCGGCTATGGCTACACCTTC. Its protein is CASSEALLRGGYGYTF.

This chain joins TRBV6-5 and TRBJ2-7; D is undetermined. Per germline, CDR1 MNHEY and CDR2 SVGAGI. This CDR3 comprises 10 residues. The CDR3 nucleotides read TGTGCTCACAGTCCCTACGAGCAGTACGTC. Protein sequence: CAHSPYEQYV.

The sample holds one count of this clone. V gene TRBV5-6 combines with J gene TRBJ2-4; D ambiguous. In germline, CDR1 is SGHDT, CDR2 YYEEEE. Trimming removed 0 bases at V and 6 bases at J, with 7 bases between. The CDR3 sequence is 13 residues long. The CDR3 loop reads CASSLERGNIQYF. The CDR3 nucleotides are TGTGCCAGCAGCTTGGAACGAGGAAACATTCAGTACTTC.